This T cell receptor beta chain was profiled in a study of T cells in Graves' hyperthyroidism and ophthalmopathy. The study enrolled patients aged 18 to 65 with newly diagnosed hyperthyroidism of under 2 months' duration. This clonotype showed up many times. Deletions cut 4 bases from V and 5 bases from J, with 12 bases between. CDR3 length: 13 residues. Germline V lookup: CDR1 SGHDT, CDR2 YYEEEE. TCR beta CDR3 regions were amplified from RNA transcripts. The study used the HTBI primer set for a first-round RT-PCR of the TCR CDR3. TCRdb reanalysed the multiplex PCR reads using MiXCR and keeps one entry per CDR3 protein. The data show approximately 360,000 distinct CDR3 sequences, just under 25% seen once.

Sequencing was carried out using blood. The clonotype originates from a middle-aged man with Graves' hyperthyroidism. This chain links TRBV5-6 with TRBJ2-5; tentative D call: TRBD2 (6 bases). In nucleotides, the CDR3 is TGTGCCAGCAGCGGTACTAGCTGGGAGACCCAGTACTTC. Amino acids: CASSGTSWETQYF. The whole variable domain, filled in from reference TRBV5-6 and TRBJ2-5, reads DAGVTQSPTHLIKTRGQQVTLRCSPKSGHDTVSWYQQALGQGPQFIFQYYEEEERQRGNFPDRFSGHQFPNYSSELNVNALLLGDSALYLCASSGTSWETQYFGPGTRLLVL.